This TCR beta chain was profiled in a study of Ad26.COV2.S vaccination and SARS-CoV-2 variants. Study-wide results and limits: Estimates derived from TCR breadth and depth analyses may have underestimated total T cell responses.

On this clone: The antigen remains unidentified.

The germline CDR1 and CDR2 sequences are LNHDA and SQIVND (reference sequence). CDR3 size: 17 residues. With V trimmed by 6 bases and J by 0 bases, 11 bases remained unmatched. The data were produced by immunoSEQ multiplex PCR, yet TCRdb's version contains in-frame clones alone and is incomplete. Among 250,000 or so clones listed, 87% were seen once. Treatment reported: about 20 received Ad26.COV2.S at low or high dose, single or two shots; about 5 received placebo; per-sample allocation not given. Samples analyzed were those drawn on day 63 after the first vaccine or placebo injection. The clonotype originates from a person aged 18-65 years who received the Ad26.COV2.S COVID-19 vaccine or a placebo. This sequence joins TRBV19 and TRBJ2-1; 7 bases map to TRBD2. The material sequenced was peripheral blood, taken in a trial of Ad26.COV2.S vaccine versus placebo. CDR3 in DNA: TGTGCCAGTAGAAGGTTTCCGGGGGGAGCCTCCTACAATGAGCAGTTCTTC. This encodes CASRRFPGGASYNEQFF. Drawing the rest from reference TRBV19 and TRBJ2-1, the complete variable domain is DGGITQSPKYLFRKEGQNVTLSCEQNLNHDAMYWYRQDPGQGLRLIYYSQIVNDFQKGDIAEGYSVSREKKESFPLTVTSAQKNPTAFYLCASRRFPGGASYNEQFFGPGTRLTVL.